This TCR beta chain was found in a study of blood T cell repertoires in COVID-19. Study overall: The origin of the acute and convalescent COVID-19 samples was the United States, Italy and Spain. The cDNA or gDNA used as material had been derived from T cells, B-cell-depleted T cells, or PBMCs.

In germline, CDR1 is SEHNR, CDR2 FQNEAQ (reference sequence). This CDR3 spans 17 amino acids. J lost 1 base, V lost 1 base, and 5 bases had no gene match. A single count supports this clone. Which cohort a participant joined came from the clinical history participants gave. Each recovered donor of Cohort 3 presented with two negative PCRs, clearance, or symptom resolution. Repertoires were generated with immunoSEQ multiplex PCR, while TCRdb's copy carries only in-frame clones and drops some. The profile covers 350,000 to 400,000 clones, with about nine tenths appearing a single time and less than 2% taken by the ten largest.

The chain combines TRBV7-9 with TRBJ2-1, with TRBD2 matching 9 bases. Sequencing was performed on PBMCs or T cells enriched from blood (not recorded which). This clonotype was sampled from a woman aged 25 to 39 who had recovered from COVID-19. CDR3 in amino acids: CASSLGGLAGSYNEQFF. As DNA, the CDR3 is TGTGCCAGCAGCTTAGGCGGGCTAGCGGGGTCCTACAATGAGCAGTTCTTC.